The 31 T cell receptor beta chains presented below share a single source sample, sequenced in a study of cytomegalovirus exposure and HLA in healthy donors. Primers for the PCR totalled 60 Vbeta and 13 Jbeta. Method: immunoSEQ multiplex PCR; TCRdb's copy keeps in-frame clones and lacks some. The table shows 120,000 to 150,000 clones, with nearly 80% occurring only once. The sample was PBMCs. These receptors originate from a male donor in good health and CMV-seronegative.

This clone has only a few counts. V is TRBV27 and J is TRBJ2-7; the D is unclear. Germline-derived CDR1 and CDR2 are MNHEY and SMNVEV (reference sequence). V dropped 6 bases and J dropped 0 bases, with 12 bases sitting between them. CDR3 size: 14 residues. The chain's CDR3 is CASSSLQDSYEQYF. The CDR3 DNA sequence: TGTGCCAGCAGCTCTCTCCAGGACTCCTACGAGCAGTACTTC.

V is TRBV7-2 and J is TRBJ2-1; TRBD2 matches at 11 bases. Germline-derived CDR1 and CDR2 are SGHTA and FQGNSA. The trim removed 5 bases at V and 7 bases at J, leaving 10 bases unmatched. This CDR3 has 16 residues. CDR3 in amino acids: CASSPRVAGGWNEQFF. The CDR3 DNA follows: TGTGCCAGCAGCCCTCGTGTAGCGGGAGGGTGGAATGAGCAGTTCTTC.

The gene calls are TRBV7-3 and TRBJ2-1, with TRBD2 matching 8 bases. The CDR3 has 15 residues. In germline, CDR1 is SGHTA, CDR2 FQGTGA. V shed 1 base and J 4 bases; nucleotides not matched to a gene: 3. The chain's CDR3 is CASSLIRGGYNEQFF. The DNA for the CDR3 is TGTGCCAGCAGCTTAATCCGGGGGGGGTACAATGAGCAGTTCTTC.

This clone has just one count. V and J are TRBV4-3 and TRBJ2-6; possibly TRBD2 for D (5 bases). This CDR3 is 16 amino acids long. Trimming pared 1 base from V and 4 bases from J, leaving 11 bases between. CDR1 LGHNA and CDR2 YSLEER come from the germline V gene. CDR3 loop: CASSQVRDPGANVLTF. The DNA for the CDR3 is TGCGCCAGCAGCCAAGTGAGGGATCCCGGGGCCAACGTCCTGACTTTC.

This clone was found once. The chain joins TRBV6-5 to TRBJ1-1; 9 nucleotides align to TRBD1. CDR3 length: 15 amino acids. Germline CDR1 reads MNHEY; CDR2 reads SVGAGI. With V trimmed by 8 bases and J by 7 bases, 14 bases remained unmatched. CDR3 in amino acids: CASLKPGQGHGEAFF. CDR3 nucleotide sequence: TGTGCCAGCCTTAAACCGGGACAGGGTCACGGTGAAGCTTTCTTT.

The chain uses TRBV5-4 and TRBJ2-7, with 9 bases matching TRBD1. The CDR3 consists of 15 residues. The germline V gene encodes CDR1 SGHNT and CDR2 YYREEE (reference sequence). The J segment lost 3 bases and the V segment lost 2 bases, leaving 6 bases of the junction unmatched. The CDR3 loop is CASSFRQTGGYEQYF. The DNA for the CDR3 is TGTGCCAGCAGCTTTCGCCAGACAGGGGGCTACGAGCAGTACTTC.

This clone was picked up one time. CDR3 loop: CASSRGGPKETQYF. CDR3 coding DNA: TGTGCCAGCAGCCGCGGGGGGCCGAAAGAGACCCAGTACTTC. V is TRBV5-4 and J is TRBJ2-5; 8 positions agree with TRBD2. The length of the CDR3 is 14 residues. V trimming: 4 bases; J trimming: 3 bases; junction bases outside the gene matches: 5. CDR1 and CDR2 (germline): SGHNT, YYREEE (reference sequence).

The chain recombines TRBV7-2 with TRBJ2-5; TRBD1 might be the D (6 bases). V was cut by 1 base and J by 5 bases, with 11 bases left in between. CDR1 and CDR2 (germline): SGHTA, FQGNSA. The CDR3 length is 14 residues. The CDR3 loop reads CASSLVRGGETQYF. CDR3 nucleotide sequence: TGTGCCAGCAGCTTAGTCAGGGGCGGGGAGACCCAGTACTTC.

The genes are TRBV25-1 and TRBJ1-6; TRBD1 aligns across 9 bases. Germline values: CDR1 MGHDK, CDR2 SYGVNS. The trim removed 5 bases at V and 7 bases at J, leaving 3 bases unmatched. CDR3 size: 14 residues. CDR3: CASSTGQGNSPLHF. For the CDR3, the DNA is TGTGCCAGCAGTACAGGACAGGGGAATTCACCCCTCCACTTT.

This sequence joins TRBV19 and TRBJ1-5; D is unclear. CDR1 and CDR2 from the germline V gene are LNHDA and SQIVND (reference sequence). This CDR3 comprises 15 residues. V dropped 3 bases and J dropped 5 bases, with 14 bases sitting between them. The CDR3, as DNA: TGTGCCAGTAGTATTCGGGTGAGACGTCATCAGCCCCAGCATTTT. Its protein is CASSIRVRRHQPQHF.

CDR3: CASSHKRQGAEGDTQYF. The DNA of the CDR3 is TGCGCCAGCAGCCATAAGCGACAGGGGGCAGAGGGAGATACGCAGTATTTT. The rearrangement links TRBV4-1 to TRBJ2-3; 10 bases line up with TRBD1. Germline V gene data show CDR1 as MGHRA and CDR2 as YSYEKL. The CDR3 spans 17 residues. Trimming cost V 3 bases and J 5 bases; bases outside gene matches: 11.

This clone was picked up a small number of times. V gene TRBV7-9 combines with J gene TRBJ1-3, with TRBD1 matching over 8 bases. CDR1 and CDR2 from the germline V gene are SEHNR and FQNEAQ (reference sequence). The CDR3 contains 18 residues. The V and J ends lost 5 bases and 0 bases, in that order; junction bases with no gene match: 12. The DNA of the CDR3 is TGTGCCAGCAGCCGTCCCGGGACAGGTCCGAGCTCTGGAAACACCATATATTTT. Translating it yields CASSRPGTGPSSGNTIYF.

In its sample, this clone was seen a few times. The chain has TRBV14 and TRBJ1-3; weak D call: TRBD1 (5 bases). The germline V gene has CDR1 SGHDN and CDR2 FVKESK. This CDR3 has 13 amino acids. V lost 5 bases to trimming and J lost 4 bases, with 9 bases between them. This CDR3 reads CASSDHRGNTIYF. The CDR3 region has the DNA TGTGCCAGCAGCGACCACAGGGGAAACACCATATATTTT.

The chain is built from TRBV19 and TRBJ1-2, with TRBD1 as a possible D gene (6 bases). CDR1 is LNHDA, CDR2 SQIVND, per germline (reference sequence). The length of the CDR3 is 16 residues. V shed 6 bases and J shed 2 bases, with 19 bases lying between them. CDR3 region: CASSSSDRTYNYGYTF. As DNA, the CDR3 is TGTGCCAGTAGCTCGTCCGACAGGACCTACAACTATGGCTACACCTTC.

The chain recombines TRBV9 with TRBJ2-2, with 10 bases lining up with TRBD2. Germline values: CDR1 SGDLS, CDR2 YYNGEE. This CDR3 has 20 residues. The trim removed 4 bases at V and 3 bases at J, leaving 18 bases unmatched. The CDR3 sequence is CASSLRASGRWATDTGELFF. CDR3 nucleotide sequence: TGTGCCAGCAGCCTTCGGGCTAGCGGGAGATGGGCGACGGACACCGGGGAGCTGTTTTTT.

CDR3: CASSLAPTPGYGYTF. In DNA, the CDR3 is TGTGCCAGCAGCTTAGCCCCAACCCCGGGGTATGGCTACACCTTC. The chain recombines TRBV7-9 with TRBJ1-2; D gene uncertain. Germline CDR1 reads SEHNR; CDR2 reads FQNEAQ (reference sequence). V lost 0 bases and J 5 bases, leaving 13 bases between the germline ends. There are 15 residues in the CDR3.

The chain joins TRBV6-1 to TRBJ1-1, with 8 bases identical to TRBD1. The CDR3 is made up of 14 amino acids. Germline V CDR1 and CDR2: MNHNS, SASEGT. The ends lost 4 bases at V and 11 bases at J; junction bases unmatched: 12. The DNA of the CDR3 is TGTGCCAGCAGTGTTAGGGGGCAGGGGGCGCAGGCTTTCTTT. Amino acid sequence: CASSVRGQGAQAFF.

J is TRBJ1-1 and V is TRBV27, with TRBD1 identical over 7 bases. Germline assignment: CDR1 MNHEY and CDR2 SMNVEV (reference sequence). Trimming at V came to 5 bases and at J to 3 bases, leaving 21 bases not matched to a gene. The CDR3 extends over 19 amino acids. The CDR3 DNA follows: TGTGCCAGCAGTCCGACCAGATTTTACAGGGGAGTAGGACACACTGAAGCTTTCTTT. Protein product: CASSPTRFYRGVGHTEAFF.

The chain combines TRBV11-2 with TRBJ2-7; maybe TRBD1 (5 bases). CDR3 length: 14 residues. Germline V gene lookup returns CDR1 SGHAT and CDR2 FQNNGV. The V end was cut by 5 bases, the J end by 5 bases, with 16 bases between. As DNA, the CDR3 is TGTGCCAGCAGCCCCCAGGGTAAGGGCGACGAGCAGTACTTC. Translating gives CASSPQGKGDEQYF.

This chain uses TRBV6-6 with TRBJ1-4; 7 bases are a match to TRBD1. Germline values: CDR1 MNHNY, CDR2 SVGAGI (reference sequence). Trimming at V came to 6 bases and at J to 0 bases, leaving 4 bases not matched to a gene. The CDR3 has 15 residues. The DNA for the CDR3 is TGTGCCAGCAGCCTCAGGGGGTCAACTAATGAAAAACTGTTTTTT. Translation gives CASSLRGSTNEKLFF.

The chain is built from TRBV5-1 and TRBJ2-3; tentative D call: TRBD2 (5 bases). The CDR3 covers 14 residues. Deletions cut 1 base from V and 2 bases from J, with 8 bases between. Germline CDR1 reads SGHRS; CDR2 reads YFSETQ. CDR3 amino acids: CASSLSGVTDTQYF. The CDR3 DNA sequence: TGCGCCAGCAGCTTGTCCGGGGTCACAGATACGCAGTATTTT.

The chain combines TRBV18 with TRBJ1-2; a possible D gene is TRBD1 (6 bases). The CDR3 runs 14 residues. The V gene's germline CDR1 is KGHSH and CDR2 LQKENI. V shed 3 bases and J shed 4 bases, with 12 bases lying between them. The CDR3 region has the DNA TGTGCCAGCTCACCCATGGACAGTATCTATGGCTACACCTTC. This sequence encodes CASSPMDSIYGYTF.

The chain links TRBV7-2 to TRBJ2-2; 8 nucleotides line up with TRBD2. The CDR3 runs 16 residues. CDR1 is SGHTA, CDR2 FQGNSA, per germline. The V and J ends lost 7 bases and 7 bases, in that order; junction bases with no gene match: 14. CDR3 coding DNA: TGTGCCAGCATCCCGGGGGGCCAGCGGGGGAGCGGGGAGCTGTTTTTT. Protein sequence: CASIPGGQRGSGELFF.

This clone showed up just a few times. The chain carries TRBV7-3 and TRBJ2-3; D gene unclear. Germline V gene data show CDR1 as SGHTA and CDR2 as FQGTGA. V lost 0 bases to trimming and J lost 1 base, with 11 bases between them. This CDR3 is 16 amino acids long. CDR3 loop: CASSLTAATRTDTQYF. CDR3 bases: TGTGCCAGCAGCTTAACTGCGGCAACCCGCACAGATACGCAGTATTTT.

This clone was observed a single time. V usage is TRBV12-5 and J usage is TRBJ1-5, with D unclear. Germline values: CDR1 LGHNT, CDR2 FRNRAP. V lost 5 bases to trimming and J lost 0 bases, with 8 bases between them. This CDR3 region has 14 residues. CDR3 in DNA: TGTGCTAGTGGTGAGGTGAATAGCAATCAGCCCCAGCATTTT. Residues: CASGEVNSNQPQHF.

This rearrangement joins TRBV5-1 to TRBJ2-5, with 10 nucleotides matching TRBD2. Germline-derived CDR1 and CDR2 are SGHRS and YFSETQ. CDR3 length: 18 residues. V shed 3 bases, J shed 5 bases, and the junction held 16 bases outside the gene matches. Here the CDR3 reads CASSSWGASGGVLETQYF. The CDR3 DNA sequence: TGCGCCAGCAGCTCCTGGGGGGCTAGCGGGGGAGTCCTTGAGACCCAGTACTTC.

The chain couples TRBV27 to TRBJ1-2; the D gene is possibly TRBD1 (6 bases). Trimming cost V 2 bases and J 4 bases, with 17 bases left between them. Germline values: CDR1 MNHEY, CDR2 SMNVEV (reference sequence). This CDR3 is 16 amino acids long. DNA of the CDR3: TGTGCCAGCAGTTTACGGCCTATCAGGGGATTCTATGGCTACACCTTC. It is translated as CASSLRPIRGFYGYTF.

The chain joins TRBV14 to TRBJ2-2, with 9 positions matching TRBD2. Losses at the gene ends were 1 base for V and 5 bases for J; bases not matched to a gene: 11. Germline V CDR1 and CDR2: SGHDN, FVKESK. The CDR3 covers 18 residues. CDR3 protein: CASSQGYSGGFVTGELFF. CDR3 nucleotides: TGTGCCAGCAGCCAAGGCTACAGCGGGGGGTTCGTAACCGGGGAGCTGTTTTTT.

The chain couples TRBV5-4 to TRBJ2-7; D may be TRBD2 (6 bases). Trimming took off 5 bases at V and 0 bases at J, with 12 bases between the two ends. The CDR3 is made up of 14 amino acids. Germline V gene data show CDR1 as SGHNT and CDR2 as YYREEE (reference sequence). The CDR3 spells CASRQTGGSYEQYF. CDR3 DNA sequence: TGTGCCAGCAGACAGACCGGGGGCTCCTACGAGCAGTACTTC.

The chain carries TRBV6-4 and TRBJ2-1; possible D gene TRBD2, 6 bases. Germline-derived CDR1 and CDR2 are MRHNA and SNTAGT. The ends were cut back, 8 bases at V and 6 bases at J, with 14 bases in the middle. CDR3 length: 13 amino acids. The CDR3: CASGPGVLNEQFF. Here the CDR3 DNA reads TGTGCCAGCGGTCCGGGGGTTCTCAATGAGCAGTTCTTC.

The J gene is TRBJ1-3, the V gene TRBV7-9, with TRBD1 matching over 8 bases. The CDR3 has 16 amino acids. The V gene end was trimmed by 5 bases and the J gene end by 0 bases; junction bases not matched to a gene: 6. Germline CDR1 reads SEHNR; CDR2 reads FQNEAQ (reference sequence). Here the CDR3 DNA reads TGTGCCAGCAGCCCTGGGACAGGCAACTCTGGAAACACCATATATTTT. Protein sequence: CASSPGTGNSGNTIYF.